Sequencing of this T cell receptor (beta chain) was carried out in a study of blood T cell repertoires in COVID-19. On the study more broadly: COVID-19 samples, acute and convalescent, were from the United States, Italy and Spain.

Assay used: immunoSEQ multiplex PCR; TCRdb lists only in-frame clones, some missing. The data hold roughly 150,000 clones, with roughly 88% observed a single time. This CDR3 has 17 amino acids. Germline assignment: CDR1 SNHLY and CDR2 FYNNEI. Trimming cost V 2 bases and J 6 bases, with 22 bases left between them. The specimen sequenced was peripheral blood. This receptor was obtained from a woman aged 45-65 years in a cohort sampled during active or convalescent COVID-19. The chain recombines TRBV2 with TRBJ1-1; unclear D gene. Here the CDR3 reads CASSEWARARLNAEAFF. CDR3 in DNA: TGTGCCAGCAGTGAATGGGCTCGCGCCCGGCTTAATGCTGAAGCTTTCTTT.